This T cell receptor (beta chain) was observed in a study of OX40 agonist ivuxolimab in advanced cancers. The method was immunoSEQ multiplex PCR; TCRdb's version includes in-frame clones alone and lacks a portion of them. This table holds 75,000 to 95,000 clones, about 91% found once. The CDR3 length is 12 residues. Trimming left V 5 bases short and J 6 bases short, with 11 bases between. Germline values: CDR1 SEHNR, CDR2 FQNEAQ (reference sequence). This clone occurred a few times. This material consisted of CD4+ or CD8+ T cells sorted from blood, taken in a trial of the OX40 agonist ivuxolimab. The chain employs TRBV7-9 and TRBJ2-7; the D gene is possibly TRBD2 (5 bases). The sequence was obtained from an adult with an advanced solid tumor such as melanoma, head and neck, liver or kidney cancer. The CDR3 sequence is CASSPLTTEQYF. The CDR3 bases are TGTGCCAGCAGCCCCCTGACTACCGAGCAGTACTTC.